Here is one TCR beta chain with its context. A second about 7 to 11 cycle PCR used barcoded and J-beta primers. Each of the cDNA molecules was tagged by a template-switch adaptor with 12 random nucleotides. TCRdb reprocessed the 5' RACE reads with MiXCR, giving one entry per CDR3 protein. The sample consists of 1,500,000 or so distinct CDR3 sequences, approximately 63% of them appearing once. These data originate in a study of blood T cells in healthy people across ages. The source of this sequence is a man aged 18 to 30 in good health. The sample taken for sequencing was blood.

CDR3 amino acids: CSAEDRSTDTQYF. CDR3 DNA: TGCAGTGCAGAGGACAGGTCCACAGATACGCAGTATTTT. The chain combines TRBV20-1 with TRBJ2-3; 7 nucleotides align to TRBD1. The CDR3 is 13 residues long. After removal of 6 bases from V and 2 bases from J, the junction contained 5 bases not matched to a gene. Germline values: CDR1 DFQATT, CDR2 SNEGSKA (reference sequence).